This is a list of T cell receptor beta chains from one sample in a study of cytomegalovirus exposure and HLA in healthy donors. Some clones are missing from TCRdb's copy, which holds only in-frame ones; the method was immunoSEQ multiplex PCR. Among around 79,000 clones listed, roughly two thirds were seen once. The sample consisted of PBMCs. The receptors shown here come from a woman aged 40 to 50 in good health and CMV-seropositive. CDR3s include the opening cysteine and the closing phenylalanine or tryptophan. The order of the fields is J gene, clone size, CDR3 length, V gene, D gene, CDR3 protein, CDR3 DNA. The D gene is left open where the match is weak. Size values are once, few and many counts, or a class for expanded clones, and some rows have none.

>TRBJ2-7|-|12|TRBV2|-
CASRLIRDEQYF
TGTGCCAGCAGACTAATCAGGGACGAGCAGTACTTC
>TRBJ2-4|once|13|TRBV2|TRBD1
CASFGQGNYIQYF
TGTGCCAGCTTCGGACAGGGGAATTACATTCAGTACTTC
>TRBJ2-7|-|13|TRBV4-3|TRBD1
CASSEDRGQEQYF
TGCGCCAGCAGCGAGGACAGGGGGCAGGAGCAGTACTTC
>TRBJ2-7|-|17|TRBV7-2|TRBD1
CASSWQRGTEGSYEQYF
TGTGCCAGCAGCTGGCAAAGGGGGACAGAAGGATCCTACGAGCAGTACTTC
>TRBJ2-2|-|15|TRBV19|TRBD1
CASLGRDRYTGELFF
TGTGCCAGTTTAGGCCGGGACAGATACACCGGGGAGCTGTTTTTT
>TRBJ2-7|-|14|TRBV19|TRBD1
CASSIPGTGDEQYF
TGTGCCAGTAGTATCCCGGGGACAGGGGACGAGCAGTACTTC
>TRBJ2-1|-|16|TRBV4-3|-
CASSRGRARVYNEQFF
TGCGCCAGCAGCCGGGGGCGGGCCAGGGTTTACAATGAGCAGTTCTTC
>TRBJ2-1|once|12|TRBV5-1|-
CASSVIGVEQFF
TGCGCCAGCAGCGTAATAGGAGTTGAGCAGTTCTTC
>TRBJ1-4|-|16|TRBV5-8|-
CASSLFKGATNEKLFF
TGTGCCAGCAGCTTGTTCAAGGGGGCAACTAATGAAAAACTGTTTTTT
>TRBJ2-1|-|12|TRBV2|TRBD1
CATGQEYNEQFF
TGTGCCACGGGACAGGAGTACAATGAGCAGTTCTTC
>TRBJ2-5|-|14|TRBV28|-
CASSLALVRETQYF
TGTGCCAGCAGTTTAGCACTCGTACGGGAGACCCAGTACTTC
>TRBJ1-3|medium-sized|14|TRBV5-6|-
CASSLGHSGNTIYF
TGTGCCAGCAGCTTGGGACACTCTGGAAACACCATATATTTT
>TRBJ1-2|-|14|TRBV10-2|-
CASDEGRANYGYTF
TGCGCCAGCGACGAAGGGAGGGCTAACTATGGCTACACCTTC
>TRBJ1-1|-|16|TRBV7-6|TRBD1
CASSLVLTGVNTEAFF
TGTGCCAGCAGCTTAGTGTTGACAGGGGTGAACACTGAAGCTTTCTTT
>TRBJ2-1|-|13|TRBV6-1|TRBD1
CASSETGVVEQFF
TGTGCCAGCAGTGAGACAGGGGTCGTTGAGCAGTTCTTC
>TRBJ2-3|-|13|TRBV5-1|-
CASRRADTDTQYF
TGCGCCAGCCGGCGGGCCGACACAGATACGCAGTATTTT
>TRBJ2-7|-|14|TRBV4-1|-
CASAPGGVTYEQYF
TGCGCCAGCGCCCCCGGAGGGGTAACCTACGAGCAGTACTTC
>TRBJ1-1|once|15|TRBV6-1|TRBD1
CASSELDRGTLGAFF
TGTGCCAGCAGTGAACTCGACAGGGGGACTCTCGGAGCTTTCTTT
>TRBJ2-7|-|12|TRBV7-9|TRBD1
CGTGTGGFEQYF
TGTGGAACTGGGACAGGGGGCTTCGAGCAGTACTTC
>TRBJ1-1|-|13|TRBV7-3|-
CASSPQANTEAFF
TGTGCCAGCAGCCCCCAGGCAAACACTGAAGCTTTCTTT
>TRBJ2-3|-|12|TRBV10-3|-
CAIGESTDTQYF
TGTGCCATCGGGGAGAGCACAGATACGCAGTATTTT
>TRBJ1-2|-|17|TRBV30|-
CAWNLGSAVRDSHGYTF
TGTGCCTGGAATTTAGGATCCGCTGTGAGGGATTCGCATGGCTACACCTTC
>TRBJ1-2|-|14|TRBV19|-
CASSRNREGYGYTF
TGTGCCAGTAGCCGGAACAGGGAGGGATACGGCTACACCTTC
>TRBJ1-2|once|13|TRBV9|-
CASSVEAAGGYTF
TGTGCCAGCAGCGTAGAGGCAGCGGGGGGCTACACCTTC
>TRBJ2-1|-|14|TRBV18|-
CASSPRDFSNEQFF
TGTGCCAGCTCACCGAGGGACTTTTCGAATGAGCAGTTCTTC
>TRBJ2-1|-|18|TRBV4-3|TRBD2
CASSPFPGLAGYAGEQFF
TGCGCCAGCAGCCCCTTCCCAGGACTAGCGGGGTATGCGGGTGAGCAGTTCTTC
>TRBJ1-1|-|11|TRBV2|-
CASSELREAFF
TGTGCCAGCAGTGAACTGCGTGAAGCTTTCTTT
>TRBJ1-2|few|14|TRBV6-5|-
CASSYYDRGYGYTF
TGTGCCAGCAGTTATTACGACAGAGGTTATGGCTACACCTTC
>TRBJ1-1|-|12|TRBV2|-
CASNGQNTEAFF
TGTGCCAGCAACGGACAGAACACTGAAGCTTTCTTT
>TRBJ2-7|-|15|TRBV6-6|TRBD1
CASRRQGIQSYEQYF
TGTGCCAGCAGAAGACAGGGGATCCAATCCTACGAGCAGTACTTC
>TRBJ1-1|-|17|TRBV4-1|TRBD1
CASSQDVGRQGATEAFF
TGCGCCAGCAGCCAAGATGTGGGGAGACAGGGGGCGACTGAAGCTTTCTTT
>TRBJ2-1|many|15|TRBV27|TRBD1
CASSAGDSSYNEQFF
TGTGCCAGCAGTGCCGGGGACAGCTCCTACAATGAGCAGTTCTTC
>TRBJ2-1|-|16|TRBV4-1|TRBD2
CASSPHPTSAPNEQFF
TGCGCCAGCAGCCCCCACCCCACTAGCGCTCCTAATGAGCAGTTCTTC